One sample yielded the 14 T cell receptor beta chains listed below, sequenced in a study of cytomegalovirus exposure and HLA in healthy donors. Use of 60 Vbeta and 13 Jbeta primers characterized the PCR. Here immunoSEQ multiplex PCR was the method, and the copy in TCRdb shows in-frame clones only, minus some. The sample comprises more than 80,000 clones, roughly 76% of which are singletons, and 7% to 10% rests with the top ten. The sequencing sample was made of PBMCs. The receptor source for this set is a human donor in good health.

This clone was found a few times. The chain uses TRBV7-8 and TRBJ1-2; TRBD1 agrees at 10 bases. CDR1 is SGHVS and CDR2 is FQNEAQ in the germline V gene. V gave up 4 bases and J gave up 6 bases; unmatched junction bases: 5. This CDR3 spans 14 amino acids. The CDR3 region is CASSYKTGGDGYTF. The CDR3 DNA follows: TGTGCCAGCAGCTACAAGACAGGGGGCGATGGCTACACCTTC.

The J gene is TRBJ2-7, the V gene TRBV27; TRBD2 might be the D (5 bases). CDR1 and CDR2 (germline): MNHEY, SMNVEV (reference sequence). This CDR3 spans 14 amino acids. V was shortened by 2 bases and J by 4 bases, with 12 bases between the two germline ends. CDR3 amino acids: CASSLKAPGYEQYF. For the CDR3, the DNA is TGTGCCAGCAGTTTAAAGGCCCCGGGGTACGAGCAGTACTTC.

CDR3 bases: TGTGCCAGCTCACCACCGTCTAGAACGAACACTGAAGCTTTCTTT. This encodes CASSPPSRTNTEAFF. This chain links TRBV18 with TRBJ1-1; D is uncertain. Germline V gene data show CDR1 as KGHSH and CDR2 as LQKENI. This CDR3 has 15 amino acids. The germline V and J ends were trimmed by 0 bases and 1 base, with 9 bases remaining between them.

The chain recombines TRBV30 with TRBJ2-6; TRBD2 matches at 8 bases. The germline gives CDR1 GTSNPN, CDR2 SVGIG (reference sequence). The CDR3 is 16 amino acids. J was trimmed by 1 base and V by 6 bases; bases with no gene match: 8. CDR3 loop: CACGGGSLSGANVLTF. CDR3 DNA: TGTGCCTGCGGGGGGGGATCATTGTCTGGGGCCAACGTCCTGACTTTC. The variable domain in full, with the rest retrieved from reference TRBV30 and TRBJ2-6, is SQTIHQWPATLVQPVGSPLSLECTVEGTSNPNLYWYRQAAGRGLQLLFYSVGIGQISSEVPQNLSASRPQDRQFILSSKKLLLSDSGFYLCACGGGSLSGANVLTFGAGSRLTVL.

The rearrangement links TRBV7-9 to TRBJ1-5; 7 bases fit TRBD1. J lost 2 bases, V lost 5 bases, and 9 bases had no gene match. This CDR3 is built from 16 residues. Germline loops: CDR1 SEHNR, CDR2 FQNEAQ (reference sequence). The CDR3 is CASSLYRDRGNQPQHF. The CDR3 nucleotides are TGTGCCAGCAGCCTATACAGGGACAGAGGCAATCAGCCCCAGCATTTT.

The gene calls are TRBV5-4 and TRBJ2-2, with D possibly matching TRBD1 (6 bases). V lost 4 bases and J 5 bases, leaving 15 bases between the germline ends. This CDR3 contains 15 residues. Germline V gene lookup returns CDR1 SGHNT and CDR2 YYREEE (reference sequence). CDR3 residues: CASSAMGAATGELFF. The DNA for the CDR3 is TGTGCCAGCAGCGCCATGGGGGCGGCGACCGGGGAGCTGTTTTTT.

The chain recombines TRBV7-8 with TRBJ2-3; a weak D match, TRBD2 (5 bases). The CDR3 runs to 19 residues. Deletions cut 1 base from V and 4 bases from J, with 24 bases between. The germline CDR1 and CDR2 sequences are SGHVS and FQNEAQ. CDR3 amino acids: CASSLVFVGNPKTADTQYF. CDR3 sequence (DNA): TGTGCCAGCAGCTTAGTTTTTGTCGGGAACCCAAAAACGGCAGATACGCAGTATTTT.

This clone has only a few counts. V and J are TRBV19 and TRBJ1-5; D is unresolved. The CDR3 loop spans 13 amino acids. CDR1 LNHDA and CDR2 SQIVND come from the germline V gene (reference sequence). The V gene lost 7 bases and the J gene lost 0 bases, with 7 bases spanning the gap. The chain's CDR3 is CASNRGSNQPQHF. In DNA, the CDR3 is TGTGCCAGTAACCGGGGTAGCAATCAGCCCCAGCATTTT. Drawing the rest from reference TRBV19 and TRBJ1-5, the complete variable domain is DGGITQSPKYLFRKEGQNVTLSCEQNLNHDAMYWYRQDPGQGLRLIYYSQIVNDFQKGDIAEGYSVSREKKESFPLTVTSAQKNPTAFYLCASNRGSNQPQHFGDGTRLSIL.

The rearrangement joins TRBV19 to TRBJ1-2; TRBD1 agrees at 8 bases. V was clipped by 4 bases and J by 7 bases; unmatched bases: 23. Germline V gene sequence: CDR1 LNHDA, CDR2 SQIVND (reference sequence). CDR3 length: 19 residues. CDR3 DNA: TGTGCCAGTAGTACACAAAGCCCAGGGGGCGCGATTTCCCCGCTTGGCTACACCTTC. As protein: CASSTQSPGGAISPLGYTF.

The chain joins TRBV11-3 to TRBJ2-7, with 10 nucleotides matching TRBD2. Germline values: CDR1 SGHNT, CDR2 YENEEA. CDR3 length equals 14 residues. With 4 bases clipped from V and 5 bases from J, the junction kept 5 bases outside the gene matches. CDR3 protein: CASSSGLATNEQYF. DNA for the CDR3: TGTGCCAGCAGCTCGGGACTAGCGACAAACGAGCAGTACTTC.

This sequence joins TRBV5-4 and TRBJ2-1; D might be TRBD2 (5 bases). The germline V and J ends were trimmed by 1 base and 5 bases, with 10 bases remaining between them. CDR3 length: 14 residues. The germline V gene has CDR1 SGHNT and CDR2 YYREEE (reference sequence). In DNA, the CDR3 is TGTGCCAGCAGCTTGACGGACTCTAACAATGAGCAGTTCTTC. It translates to CASSLTDSNNEQFF.

The rearrangement uses TRBV7-2 and TRBJ2-7; the match to TRBD2 covers 9 bases. Per germline, CDR1 SGHTA and CDR2 FQGNSA. The CDR3 is made up of 16 amino acids. V lost 1 base, J lost 1 base, and 5 bases stayed unmatched. The CDR3 region has the DNA TGTGCCAGCAGCTTAGGGATTAGCGGGGGTTCCTACGAGCAGTACTTC. This encodes CASSLGISGGSYEQYF. Full variable domain (missing parts from reference TRBV7-2 and TRBJ2-7): GAGVSQSPSNKVTEKGKDVELRCDPISGHTALYWYRQSLGQGLEFLIYFQGNSAPDKSGLPSDRFSAERTGGSVSTLTIQRTQQEDSAVYLCASSLGISGGSYEQYFGPGTRLTVT.

This clone was counted once. J is TRBJ1-6 and V is TRBV5-4; D may be TRBD1 (5 bases). Germline CDR1 is SGHNT and CDR2 is YYREEE (reference sequence). V lost 3 bases and J 4 bases, leaving 8 bases between the germline ends. The CDR3 sequence is 14 residues long. CDR3 residues: CASSSDSYNSPLHF. CDR3 DNA: TGTGCCAGCAGCTCTGACAGTTATAATTCACCCCTCCACTTT. Full variable domain (outside the CDR3, taken from reference TRBV5-4 and TRBJ1-6): ETGVTQSPTHLIKTRGQQVTLRCSSQSGHNTVSWYQQALGQGPQFIFQYYREEENGRGNFPPRFSGLQFPNYSSELNVNALELDDSALYLCASSSDSYNSPLHFGNGTRLTVT.

This clone was seen only a few times. V and J are TRBV4-3 and TRBJ2-1, with D hard to call. The CDR3 runs 14 residues. The V end lost 1 base, the J end lost 5 bases, and 9 bases lay between the germline ends. CDR1 LGHNA and CDR2 YSLEER come from the germline V gene. The CDR3 protein is CASSQGTYNNEQFF. The CDR3 DNA is TGCGCCAGCAGCCAAGGAACATATAACAATGAGCAGTTCTTC.